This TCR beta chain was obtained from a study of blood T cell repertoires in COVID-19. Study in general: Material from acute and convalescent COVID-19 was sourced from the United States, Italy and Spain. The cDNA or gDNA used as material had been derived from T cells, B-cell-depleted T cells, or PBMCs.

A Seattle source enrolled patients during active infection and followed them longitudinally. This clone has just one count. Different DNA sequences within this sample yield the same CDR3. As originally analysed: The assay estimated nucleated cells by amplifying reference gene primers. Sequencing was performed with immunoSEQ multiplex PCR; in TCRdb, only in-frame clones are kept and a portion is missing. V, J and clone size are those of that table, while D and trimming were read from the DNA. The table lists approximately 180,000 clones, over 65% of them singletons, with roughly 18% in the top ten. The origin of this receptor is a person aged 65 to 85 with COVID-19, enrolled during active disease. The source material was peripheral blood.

CDR3: CASSLSGLTDTQYF. Here the CDR3 DNA reads TGTGCCAGCAGCCTTAGTGGACTAACAGATACGCAGTATTTT. V usage is TRBV7-3 and J usage is TRBJ2-3; a weak D match, TRBD2 (6 bases). The CDR3 is 14 residues long. V shed 5 bases and J shed 3 bases, with 12 bases lying between them. Germline CDR1 and CDR2: SGHTA and FQGTGA.